The present entry profiles one T cell receptor (beta chain) with its context. Looked up from germline, CDR1 is LGHDT and CDR2 is YNNKEL (reference sequence). CDR3 length equals 15 residues. The junction had 4 bases not matched to a gene; V was cut back by 1 base and J by 6 bases. Assay: immunoSEQ multiplex PCR; the TCRdb copy retains only in-frame clones and omits some. The table includes about 67,000 clones, 70% to 90% detected once. The data stem from a study of control samples from healthy donors and cancer patients. This chain connects TRBV3-1 (or the pseudogene TRBV3-2) to TRBJ2-2, with TRBD1 identical over 8 bases. The sequence was obtained from a woman in her forties or fifties with head and neck cancer. The sequencing input was PBMCs. For the CDR3, the DNA is TGTGCCAGCAGCCAAGGGACAGGGCAGGCCGGGGAGCTGTTTTTT. Translating it yields CASSQGTGQAGELFF.